This T cell receptor (beta chain) was retrieved from a study of shared clonotypes between healthy human individuals (TCRdb year 2020). Looking at the study overall: A few men and a couple of women, aged 18 to 49 years, made up the cohort. Per donor, three plates each were used for CD4 naive and CD4 memory, two for CD8 naive, and one for CD8 memory. Blood TCR repertoires of roughly five healthy adults were deeply sequenced to estimate repertoire size and the extent of clonotype sharing between individuals. To increase sequencing depth and limit assay-specific biases, TCR repertoire library preparation and sequencing were carried out by different laboratories using diverse techniques. Per donor, leukapheresis produced somewhere between about 0.94 and 9 billion PBMCs.

Using the deep immunoSEQ assay, multiplex PCR amplified TCR CDR3 regions from genomic DNA. Extracted genomic DNA from each cell subset was spread evenly across all wells of several immunoSEQ 96-well plates, with each plate serving as a replicate. For sorted subsets, approximately 200 ng of genomic DNA, equivalent to 25,000 to 35,000 T cell genomes, went into each replicate PCR. The purified libraries were quantified using a Qubit 3.0 fluorometer, sized with a Bioanalyzer 2100, and then quantified again using the KAPA Library Quantification kit. Every immunoSEQ 96-well plate was sequenced on a dedicated single-read 150-cycle Illumina NextSeq 550 flow cell. The authors' analysis ran thus. Because the immunoSEQ output included only junctional sequences and no quality scores, the filtering could not be the same as the filtering used for full-length reads. Sequences were annotated with PyIR, a Python wrapper for IgBLAST v1.9, using IMGT germline references to assign V/J genes and CDR3. Reads were removed for weak V/J assignments (E-value above 1e-6), missing CDR3, stop codons, out-of-frame junctions, or ambiguous translated residues. V3J clonotypes were defined as sequences sharing the same inferred V gene, J gene, and CDR3 amino acid sequence. Percentage overlap between repertoires was calculated by dividing the number of shared unique clonotypes by the size of the smaller repertoire. Repertoire richness was assessed with RTK rarefaction, the Chao1 estimator, and Recon v2.1 estimates of unobserved clonotypes. Generation probabilities for all TCRbeta clonotypes obtained by the gDNA method from four donors were computed using OLGA. TCRdb's version of the immuneACCESS table is confined to in-frame rearrangements and falls short of the full clone set. An unresolved V gene accounts for under half of the shortfall where checked; the remainder is of unknown origin. The D gene and trimming were derived from the DNA, and the V and J assignments and clone size from that table. The sample data list about 2 million clones, and roughly 96% of these were observed just once. The ten top clones hold about 0.13% of the sample.

Comment on this clone: This clone's antigen is unknown. No much larger clonotype is one base removed from it; base qualities were not supplied. The sample has other DNA sequences that encode this CDR3 too.

Cut back by 1 base and 8 bases, the V and J ends lie 6 bases apart. The CDR3 measures 12 amino acids from cysteine to phenylalanine. The DNA shown is the 36-base CDR3, in frame from base 1. From a lookup of the germline V gene (reference sequence), CDR1 and CDR2 are GTSNPN and SVGIG. Healthy HIV-negative adults with no recently reported acute infections or vaccinations were included as donors. All donors were Caucasian adults living in Nashville, Tennessee, USA. CD4+ T cells were enriched through magnetic negative selection, after which naive cells were positively selected on CD45RA and the remaining negative fraction served as the memory subset. After blood collection by leukapheresis, PBMCs were isolated using Ficoll-Histopaque density gradient centrifugation and then cryopreserved in the vapor phase of liquid nitrogen. Purity and quantity of every magnetically sorted T cell population were checked by analytical flow cytometry. Each sorted fraction had its genomic DNA isolated and then quantified by UV absorbance on a Nanodrop 2000c.

General findings and caveats noted by the study authors: The small number of donors limited the genetic and exposure-history diversity represented. Compared with non-shared clonotypes, the clonotypes found in all four sorted-subset donors had higher generation probabilities. Sampling was restricted to blood, and TCR repertoires in tissues likely differ from the TCR repertoires found in blood. Approximately 5% of naive CD4, 3.5% of naive CD8, about 2.1% of memory CD4, and about 0.4% of memory CD8 clonotypes were shared across several donors. Naive subsets generally had larger estimated clonotype richness than memory subsets did. Pairwise subsampling led to the expectation that sequencing depth would affect the degree of clonotype sharing among donors. Rarefaction of sorted-subset datasets indicated incomplete sequencing despite the large sequencing depth.

The chain is made from TRBV30 and TRBJ1-6; the D gene lacks a confident call. The sample taken for sequencing was naive CD4+ T cells sorted from blood. The cell subset or site label, read with the paper, signifies: CD45RA+ positively selected. The sequence derives from a man aged 18 to 35 in good health. The DNA sequence is given as TGTGCCTGGAGTGCCGGGGATTCACCCCTCCACTTT. This is translated as CAWSAGDSPLHF.